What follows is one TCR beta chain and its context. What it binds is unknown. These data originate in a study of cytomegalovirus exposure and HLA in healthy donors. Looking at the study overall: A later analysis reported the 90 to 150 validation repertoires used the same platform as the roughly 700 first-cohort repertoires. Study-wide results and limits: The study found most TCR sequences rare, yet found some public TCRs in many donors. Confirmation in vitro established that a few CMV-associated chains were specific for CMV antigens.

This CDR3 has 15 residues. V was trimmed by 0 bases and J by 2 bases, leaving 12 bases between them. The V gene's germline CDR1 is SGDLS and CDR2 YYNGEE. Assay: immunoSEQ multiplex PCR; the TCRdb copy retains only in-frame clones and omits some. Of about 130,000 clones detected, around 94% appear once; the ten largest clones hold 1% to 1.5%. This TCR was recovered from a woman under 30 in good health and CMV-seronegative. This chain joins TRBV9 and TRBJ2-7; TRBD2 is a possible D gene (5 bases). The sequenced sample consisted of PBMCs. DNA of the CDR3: TGTGCCAGCAGCGTAGGAGACGGGGTGGCCTACGAGCAGTACTTC. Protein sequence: CASSVGDGVAYEQYF.